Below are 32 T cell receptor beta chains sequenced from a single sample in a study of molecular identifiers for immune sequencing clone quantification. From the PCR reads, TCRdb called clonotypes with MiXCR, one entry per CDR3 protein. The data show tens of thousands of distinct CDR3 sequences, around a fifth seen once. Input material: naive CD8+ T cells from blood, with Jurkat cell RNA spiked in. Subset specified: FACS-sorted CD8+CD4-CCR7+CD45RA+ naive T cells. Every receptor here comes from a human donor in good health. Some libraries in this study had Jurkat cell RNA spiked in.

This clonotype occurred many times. The DNA of the CDR3 is TGCGCCAGCAGCCAAGGCGCTGCAACTAATGAAAAACTGTTTTTT. Its translation: CASSQGAATNEKLFF. The chain joins TRBV4-3 to TRBJ1-4; D not resolved. Germline lookup yields CDR1 LGHNA and CDR2 YSLEER. CDR3 length equals 15 residues. The V gene lost 1 base and the J gene lost 0 bases, with 6 bases spanning the gap.

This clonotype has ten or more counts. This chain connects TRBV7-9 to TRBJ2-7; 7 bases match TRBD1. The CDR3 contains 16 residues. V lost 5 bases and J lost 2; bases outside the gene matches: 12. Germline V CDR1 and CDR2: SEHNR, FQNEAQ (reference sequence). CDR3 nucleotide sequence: TGTGCCAGCAGCCGCCCTACACAGGGGATTACCTACGAGCAGTACTTC. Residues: CASSRPTQGITYEQYF.

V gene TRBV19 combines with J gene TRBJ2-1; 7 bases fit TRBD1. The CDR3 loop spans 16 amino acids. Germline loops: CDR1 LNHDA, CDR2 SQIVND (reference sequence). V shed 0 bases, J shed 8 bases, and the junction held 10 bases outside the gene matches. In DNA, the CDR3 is TGTGCCAGTAGTATAGATTTATACAGGGGACCCGATGAGCAGTTCTTC. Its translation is CASSIDLYRGPDEQFF.

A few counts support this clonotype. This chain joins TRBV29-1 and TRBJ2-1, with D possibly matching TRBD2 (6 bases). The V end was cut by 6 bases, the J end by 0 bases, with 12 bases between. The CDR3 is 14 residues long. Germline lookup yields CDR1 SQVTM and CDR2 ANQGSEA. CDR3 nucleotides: TGCAGCGTGACCCTAGCGCCCTCCTACAATGAGCAGTTCTTC. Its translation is CSVTLAPSYNEQFF.

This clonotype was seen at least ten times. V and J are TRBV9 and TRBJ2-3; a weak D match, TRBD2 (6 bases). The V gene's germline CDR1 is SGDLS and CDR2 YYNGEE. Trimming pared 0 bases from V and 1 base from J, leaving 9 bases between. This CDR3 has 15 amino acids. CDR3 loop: CASSVAGGGTDTQYF. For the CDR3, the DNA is TGTGCCAGCAGCGTAGCCGGCGGGGGCACAGATACGCAGTATTTT.

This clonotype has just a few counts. The CDR3 region is CASSQFITDTQYF. The DNA of the CDR3 is TGTGCCAGCAGCCAATTCATCACAGATACGCAGTATTTT. The chain links TRBV4-2 to TRBJ2-3; D is unclear. CDR3 length equals 13 residues. Germline CDR1 is LGHNA and CDR2 is YNFKEQ. The V gene lost 2 bases and the J gene lost 2 bases, with 5 bases spanning the gap.

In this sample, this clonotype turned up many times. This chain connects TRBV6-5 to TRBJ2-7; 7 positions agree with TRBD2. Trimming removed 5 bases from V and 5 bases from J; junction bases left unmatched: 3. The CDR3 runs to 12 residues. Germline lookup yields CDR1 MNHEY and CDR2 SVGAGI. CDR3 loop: CASSLGGNEQYF. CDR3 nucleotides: TGTGCCAGCAGTCTCGGGGGGAACGAGCAGTACTTC.

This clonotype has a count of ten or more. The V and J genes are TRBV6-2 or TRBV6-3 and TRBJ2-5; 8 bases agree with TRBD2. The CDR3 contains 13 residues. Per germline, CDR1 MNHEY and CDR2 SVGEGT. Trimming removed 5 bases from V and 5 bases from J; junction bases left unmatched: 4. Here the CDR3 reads CASSGSGKETQYF. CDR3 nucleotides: TGTGCCAGCAGTGGTAGCGGGAAGGAGACCCAGTACTTC.

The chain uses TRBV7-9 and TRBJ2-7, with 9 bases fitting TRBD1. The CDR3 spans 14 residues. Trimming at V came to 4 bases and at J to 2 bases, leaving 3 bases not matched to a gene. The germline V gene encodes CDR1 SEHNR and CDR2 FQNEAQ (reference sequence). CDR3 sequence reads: CASSSRQGAYEQYF. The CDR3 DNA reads TGTGCCAGCAGCTCAAGACAGGGGGCCTACGAGCAGTACTTC.

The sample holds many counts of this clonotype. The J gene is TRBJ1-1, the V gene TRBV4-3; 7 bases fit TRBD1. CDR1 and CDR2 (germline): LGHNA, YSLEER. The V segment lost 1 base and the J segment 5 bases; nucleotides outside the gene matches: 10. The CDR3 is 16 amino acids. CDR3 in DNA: TGCGCCAGCAGCCAAGGAGCGGCCAGGGGGAGTACTGAAGCTTTCTTT. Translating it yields CASSQGAARGSTEAFF.

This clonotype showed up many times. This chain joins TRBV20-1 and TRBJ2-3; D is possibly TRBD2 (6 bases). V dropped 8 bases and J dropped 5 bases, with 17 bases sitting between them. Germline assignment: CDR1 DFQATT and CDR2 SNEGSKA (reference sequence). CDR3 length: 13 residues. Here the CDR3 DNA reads TGCAGTAGGGAGGAGGCCGGGGTAGATACGCAGTATTTT. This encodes CSREEAGVDTQYF.

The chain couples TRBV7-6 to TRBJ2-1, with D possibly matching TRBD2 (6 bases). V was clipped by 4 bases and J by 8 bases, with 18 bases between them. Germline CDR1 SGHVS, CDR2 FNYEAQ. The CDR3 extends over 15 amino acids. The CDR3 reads CASSSARGPSDEQFF. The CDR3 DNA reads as TGTGCCAGCAGCTCAGCGCGGGGACCTAGTGATGAGCAGTTCTTC.

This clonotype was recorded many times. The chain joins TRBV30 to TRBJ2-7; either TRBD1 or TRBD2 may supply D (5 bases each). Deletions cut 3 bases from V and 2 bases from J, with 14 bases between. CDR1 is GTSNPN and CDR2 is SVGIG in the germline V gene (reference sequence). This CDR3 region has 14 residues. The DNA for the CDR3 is TGTGCCTGGAGCTCAGGGTCTAGCCCCTACGAGCAGTACTTC. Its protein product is CAWSSGSSPYEQYF. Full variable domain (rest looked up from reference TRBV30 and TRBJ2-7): SQTIHQWPATLVQPVGSPLSLECTVEGTSNPNLYWYRQAAGRGLQLLFYSVGIGQISSEVPQNLSASRPQDRQFILSSKKLLLSDSGFYLCAWSSGSSPYEQYFGPGTRLTVT.

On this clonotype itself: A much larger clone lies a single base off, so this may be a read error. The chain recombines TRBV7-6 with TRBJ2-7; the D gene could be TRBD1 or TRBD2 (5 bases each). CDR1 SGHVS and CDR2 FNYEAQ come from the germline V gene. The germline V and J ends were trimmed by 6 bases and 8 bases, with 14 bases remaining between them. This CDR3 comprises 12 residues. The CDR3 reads CASRDPGDQQYF. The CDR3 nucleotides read TGTGCCAGCAGAGATCCCGGGGACCAGCAGTACTTC.

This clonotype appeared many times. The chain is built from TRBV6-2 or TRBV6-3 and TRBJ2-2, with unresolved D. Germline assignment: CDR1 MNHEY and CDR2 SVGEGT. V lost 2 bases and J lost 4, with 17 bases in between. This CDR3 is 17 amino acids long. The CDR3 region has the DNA TGTGCCAGCAGTTACCCCCCACGGATGGATTCCACCGGGGAGCTGTTTTTT. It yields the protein CASSYPPRMDSTGELFF.

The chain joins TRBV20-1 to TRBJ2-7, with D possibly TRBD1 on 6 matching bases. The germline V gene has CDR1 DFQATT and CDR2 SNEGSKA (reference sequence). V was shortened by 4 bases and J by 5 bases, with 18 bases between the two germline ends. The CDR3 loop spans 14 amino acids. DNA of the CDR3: TGCAGTGCTAAGCCCTTTACAGGGCTCCACGAGCAGTACTTC. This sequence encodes CSAKPFTGLHEQYF.

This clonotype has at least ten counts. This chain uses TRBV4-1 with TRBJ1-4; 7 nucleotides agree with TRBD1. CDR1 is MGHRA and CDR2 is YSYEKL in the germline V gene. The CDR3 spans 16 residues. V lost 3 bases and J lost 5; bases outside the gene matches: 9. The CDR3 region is CASSHIQGRGNEKLFF. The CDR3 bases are TGCGCCAGCAGCCATATACAGGGGCGGGGAAATGAAAAACTGTTTTTT.

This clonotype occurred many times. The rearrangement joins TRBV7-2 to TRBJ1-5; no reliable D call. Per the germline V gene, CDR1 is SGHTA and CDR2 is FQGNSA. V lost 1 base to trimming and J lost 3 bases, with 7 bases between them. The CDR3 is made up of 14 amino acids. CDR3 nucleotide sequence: TGTGCCAGCAGCTTAGAGGGCACCAATCAGCCCCAGCATTTT. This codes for CASSLEGTNQPQHF.

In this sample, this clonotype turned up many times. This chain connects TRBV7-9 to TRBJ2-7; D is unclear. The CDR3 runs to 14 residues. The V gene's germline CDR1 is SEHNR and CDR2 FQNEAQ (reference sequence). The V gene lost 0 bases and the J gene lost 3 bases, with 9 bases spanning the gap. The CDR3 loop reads CASSLAVKIYEQYF. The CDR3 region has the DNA TGTGCCAGCAGCTTAGCGGTCAAAATCTACGAGCAGTACTTC. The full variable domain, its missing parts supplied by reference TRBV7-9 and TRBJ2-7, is DTGVSQNPRHKITKRGQNVTFRCDPISEHNRLYWYRQTLGQGPEFLTYFQNEAQLEKSRLLSDRFSAERPKGSFSTLEIQRTEQGDSAMYLCASSLAVKIYEQYFGPGTRLTVT.

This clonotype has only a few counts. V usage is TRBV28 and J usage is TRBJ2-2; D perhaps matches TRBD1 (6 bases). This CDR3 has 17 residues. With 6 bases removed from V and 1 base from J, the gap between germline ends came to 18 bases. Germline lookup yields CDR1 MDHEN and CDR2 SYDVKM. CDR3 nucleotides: TGTGCCAGCAGAGGTTTCGAAGGACAGCGGAACACCGGGGAGCTGTTTTTT. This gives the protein CASRGFEGQRNTGELFF.

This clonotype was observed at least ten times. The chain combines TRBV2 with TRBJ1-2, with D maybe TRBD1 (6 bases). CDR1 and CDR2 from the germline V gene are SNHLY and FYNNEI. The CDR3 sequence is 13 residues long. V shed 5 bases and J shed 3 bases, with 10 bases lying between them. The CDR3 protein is CASSLRGDYGYTF. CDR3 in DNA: TGTGCCAGCAGTTTGAGGGGGGACTATGGCTACACCTTC.

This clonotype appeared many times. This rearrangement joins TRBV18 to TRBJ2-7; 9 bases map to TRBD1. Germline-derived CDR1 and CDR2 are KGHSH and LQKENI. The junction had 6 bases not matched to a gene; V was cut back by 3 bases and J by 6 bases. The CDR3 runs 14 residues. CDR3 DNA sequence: TGTGCCAGCTCACCGCCGGGACAGGGAAGCGAGCAGTACTTC. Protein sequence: CASSPPGQGSEQYF.

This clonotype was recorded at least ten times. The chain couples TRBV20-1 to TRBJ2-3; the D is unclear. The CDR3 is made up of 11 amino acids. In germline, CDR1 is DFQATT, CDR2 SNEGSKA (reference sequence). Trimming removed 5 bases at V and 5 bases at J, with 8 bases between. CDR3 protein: CSAQVLDTQYF. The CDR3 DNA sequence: TGCAGTGCTCAGGTTTTAGATACGCAGTATTTT.

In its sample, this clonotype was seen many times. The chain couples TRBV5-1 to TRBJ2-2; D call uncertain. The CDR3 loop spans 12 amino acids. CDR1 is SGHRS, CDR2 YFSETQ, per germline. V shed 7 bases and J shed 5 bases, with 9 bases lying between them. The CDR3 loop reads CASPGSTGELFF. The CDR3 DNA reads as TGCGCCAGCCCGGGTTCGACCGGGGAGCTGTTTTTT. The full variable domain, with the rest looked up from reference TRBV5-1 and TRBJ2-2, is KAGVTQTPRYLIKTRGQQVTLSCSPISGHRSVSWYQQTPGQGLQFLFEYFSETQRNKGNFPGRFSGRQFSNSRSEMNVSTLELGDSALYLCASPGSTGELFFGEGSRLTVL.

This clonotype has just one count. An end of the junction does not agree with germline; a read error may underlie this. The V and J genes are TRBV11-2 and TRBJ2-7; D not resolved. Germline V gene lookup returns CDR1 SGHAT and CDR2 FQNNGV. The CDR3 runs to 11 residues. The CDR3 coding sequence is TGTGCCCGCAGCCTAGCCTACGAGCAGTACTTC. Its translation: CARSLAYEQYF.

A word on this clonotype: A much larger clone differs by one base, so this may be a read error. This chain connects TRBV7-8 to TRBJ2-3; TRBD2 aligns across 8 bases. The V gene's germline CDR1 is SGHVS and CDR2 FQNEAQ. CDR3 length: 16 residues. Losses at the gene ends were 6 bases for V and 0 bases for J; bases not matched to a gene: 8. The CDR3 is CASSFVAGTSTDTQYF. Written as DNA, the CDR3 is TGTGCCAGCAGTTTCGTAGCGGGAACTAGCACAGATACGCAGTATTTT. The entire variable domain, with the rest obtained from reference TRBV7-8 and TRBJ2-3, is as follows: GAGVSQSPRYKVAKRGQDVALRCDPISGHVSLFWYQQALGQGPEFLTYFQNEAQLDKSGLPSDRFFAERPEGSVSTLKIQRTQQEDSAVYLCASSFVAGTSTDTQYFGPGTRLTVL.

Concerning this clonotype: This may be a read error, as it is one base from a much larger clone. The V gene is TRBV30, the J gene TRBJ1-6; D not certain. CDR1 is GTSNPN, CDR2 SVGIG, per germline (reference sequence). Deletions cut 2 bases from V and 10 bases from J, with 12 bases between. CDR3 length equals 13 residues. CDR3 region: CAWSQHGRSPLHF. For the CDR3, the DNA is TGTGCCTGGAGTCAGCACGGTCGGTCACCCCTCCACTTT. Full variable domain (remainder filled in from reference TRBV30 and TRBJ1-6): SQTIHQWPATLVQPVGSPLSLECTVEGTSNPNLYWYRQAAGRGLQLLFYSVGIGQISSEVPQNLSASRPQDRQFILSSKKLLLSDSGFYLCAWSQHGRSPLHFGNGTRLTVT.

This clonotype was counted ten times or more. The CDR3: CASSPREALGTEAFF. Here the CDR3 DNA reads TGTGCCAGCAGCCCAAGGGAGGCGCTAGGCACTGAAGCTTTCTTT. The chain combines TRBV7-6 with TRBJ1-1; D not resolved. CDR3 size: 15 residues. Between the trimmed V and J ends, which lost 5 bases and 4 bases, there was a span of 17 bases. Germline V lookup: CDR1 SGHVS, CDR2 FNYEAQ.

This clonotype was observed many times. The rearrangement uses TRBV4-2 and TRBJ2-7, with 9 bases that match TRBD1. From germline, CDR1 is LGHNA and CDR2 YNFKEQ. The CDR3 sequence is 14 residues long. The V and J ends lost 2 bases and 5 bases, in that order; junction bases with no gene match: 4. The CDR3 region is CASSQTGGGHEQYF. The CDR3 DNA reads TGTGCCAGCAGCCAAACAGGGGGCGGGCACGAGCAGTACTTC.

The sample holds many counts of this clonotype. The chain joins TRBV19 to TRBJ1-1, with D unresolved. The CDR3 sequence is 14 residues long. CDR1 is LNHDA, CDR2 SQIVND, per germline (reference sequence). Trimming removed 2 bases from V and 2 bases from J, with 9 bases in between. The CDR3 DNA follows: TGTGCCAGTAGTATACTTAATGATAACACTGAAGCTTTCTTT. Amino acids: CASSILNDNTEAFF. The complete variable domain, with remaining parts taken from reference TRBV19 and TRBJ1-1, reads DGGITQSPKYLFRKEGQNVTLSCEQNLNHDAMYWYRQDPGQGLRLIYYSQIVNDFQKGDIAEGYSVSREKKESFPLTVTSAQKNPTAFYLCASSILNDNTEAFFGQGTRLTVV.

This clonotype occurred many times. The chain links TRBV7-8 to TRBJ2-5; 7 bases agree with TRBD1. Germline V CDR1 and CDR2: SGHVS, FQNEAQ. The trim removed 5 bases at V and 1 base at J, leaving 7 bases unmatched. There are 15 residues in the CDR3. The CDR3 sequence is CASSPPTGPQETQYF. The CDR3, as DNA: TGTGCCAGCAGCCCACCGACAGGGCCCCAAGAGACCCAGTACTTC.

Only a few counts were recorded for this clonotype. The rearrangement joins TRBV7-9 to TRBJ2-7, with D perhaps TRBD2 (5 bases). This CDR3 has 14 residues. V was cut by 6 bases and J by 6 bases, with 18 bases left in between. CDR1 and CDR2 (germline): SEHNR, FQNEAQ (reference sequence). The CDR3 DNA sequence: TGTGCCAGCAGGCACAGTAGGGAGCTTGGCGAGCAGTACTTC. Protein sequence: CASRHSRELGEQYF.